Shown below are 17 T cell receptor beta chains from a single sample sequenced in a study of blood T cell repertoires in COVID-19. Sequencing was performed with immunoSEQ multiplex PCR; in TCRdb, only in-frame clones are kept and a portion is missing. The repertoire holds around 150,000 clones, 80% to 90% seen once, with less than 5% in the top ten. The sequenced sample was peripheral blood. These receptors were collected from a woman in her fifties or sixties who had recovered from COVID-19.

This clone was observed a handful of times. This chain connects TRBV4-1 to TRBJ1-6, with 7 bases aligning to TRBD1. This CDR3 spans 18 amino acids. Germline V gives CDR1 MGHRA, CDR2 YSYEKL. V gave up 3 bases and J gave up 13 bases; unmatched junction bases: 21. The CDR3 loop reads CASSQAPTGRYYLGPLHF. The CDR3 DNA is TGCGCCAGCAGCCAGGCCCCGACAGGGAGGTATTATCTTGGGCCCCTCCACTTT.

The CDR3 DNA reads as TGTGCCAGCTCACGCAACGCCCAGGGGGACACTGAAGCTTTCTTT. Its protein product is CASSRNAQGDTEAFF. The chain links TRBV18 to TRBJ1-1, with 7 bases identical to TRBD1. The V gene's germline CDR1 is KGHSH and CDR2 LQKENI. Germline trimming cut 4 bases from V and 3 bases from J; bases unmatched to any gene: 8. The CDR3 has 15 amino acids.

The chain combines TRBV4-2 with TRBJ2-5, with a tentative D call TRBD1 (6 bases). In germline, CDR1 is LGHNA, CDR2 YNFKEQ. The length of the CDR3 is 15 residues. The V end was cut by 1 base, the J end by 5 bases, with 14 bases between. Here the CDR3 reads CASSQANGGGETQYF. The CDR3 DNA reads TGTGCCAGCAGCCAAGCGAATGGGGGCGGGGAGACCCAGTACTTC.

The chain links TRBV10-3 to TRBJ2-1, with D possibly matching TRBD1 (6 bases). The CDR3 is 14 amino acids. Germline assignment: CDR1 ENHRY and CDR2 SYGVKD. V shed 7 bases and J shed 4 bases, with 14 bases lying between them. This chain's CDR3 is CAITPDSSYNEQFF. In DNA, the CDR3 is TGTGCCATCACCCCGGACAGCTCATACAATGAGCAGTTCTTC.

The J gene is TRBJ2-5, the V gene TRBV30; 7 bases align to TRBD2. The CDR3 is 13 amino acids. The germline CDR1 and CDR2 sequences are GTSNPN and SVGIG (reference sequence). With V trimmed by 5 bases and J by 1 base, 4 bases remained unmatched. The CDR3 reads CAWDGGTQETQYF. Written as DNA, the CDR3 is TGTGCCTGGGACGGGGGGACCCAAGAGACCCAGTACTTC.

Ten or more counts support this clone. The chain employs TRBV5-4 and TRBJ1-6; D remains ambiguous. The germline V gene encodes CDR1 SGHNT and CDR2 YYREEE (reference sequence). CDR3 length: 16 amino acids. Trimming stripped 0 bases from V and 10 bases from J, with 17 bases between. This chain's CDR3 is CASSLGGEGWRSPLHF. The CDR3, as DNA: TGTGCCAGCAGCTTGGGCGGGGAAGGTTGGAGGTCACCCCTCCACTTT.

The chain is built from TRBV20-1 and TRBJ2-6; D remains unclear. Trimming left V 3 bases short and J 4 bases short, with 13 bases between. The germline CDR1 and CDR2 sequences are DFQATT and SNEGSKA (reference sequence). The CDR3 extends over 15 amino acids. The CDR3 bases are TGCAGTGCTAGTCTATCGTCCGCCGGGGCCAACGTCCTGACTTTC. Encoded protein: CSASLSSAGANVLTF.

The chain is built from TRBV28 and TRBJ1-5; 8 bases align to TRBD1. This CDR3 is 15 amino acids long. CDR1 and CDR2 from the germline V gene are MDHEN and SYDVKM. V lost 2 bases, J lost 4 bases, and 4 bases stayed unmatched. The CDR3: CASSLGDRKNQPQHF. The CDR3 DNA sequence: TGTGCCAGCAGTTTAGGGGACAGGAAAAATCAGCCCCAGCATTTT.

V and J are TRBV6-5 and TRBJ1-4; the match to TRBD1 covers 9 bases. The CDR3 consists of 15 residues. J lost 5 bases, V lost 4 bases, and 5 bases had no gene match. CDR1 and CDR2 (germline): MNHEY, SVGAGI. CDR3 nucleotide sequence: TGTGCCAGCAGTTCCCCCGGGACAGGGAATGAAAAACTGTTTTTT. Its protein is CASSSPGTGNEKLFF.

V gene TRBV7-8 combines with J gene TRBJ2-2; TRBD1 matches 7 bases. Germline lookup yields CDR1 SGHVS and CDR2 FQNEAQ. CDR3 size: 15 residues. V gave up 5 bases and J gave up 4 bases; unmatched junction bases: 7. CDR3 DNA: TGTGCCAGCAGCCGAACGACAGGGTCCACCGGGGAGCTGTTTTTT. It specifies CASSRTTGSTGELFF.

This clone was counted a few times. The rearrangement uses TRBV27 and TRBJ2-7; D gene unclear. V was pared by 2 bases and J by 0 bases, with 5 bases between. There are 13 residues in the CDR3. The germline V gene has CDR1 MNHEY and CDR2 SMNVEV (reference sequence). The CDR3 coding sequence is TGTGCCAGCAGTTTAGAGTACTCCTACGAGCAGTACTTC. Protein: CASSLEYSYEQYF.

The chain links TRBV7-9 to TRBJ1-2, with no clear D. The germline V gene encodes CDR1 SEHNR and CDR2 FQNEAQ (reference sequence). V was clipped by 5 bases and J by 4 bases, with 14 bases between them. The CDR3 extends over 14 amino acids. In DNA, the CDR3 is TGTGCCAGCAGCCCTCGAGGGAATGCCTATGGCTACACCTTC. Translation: CASSPRGNAYGYTF.

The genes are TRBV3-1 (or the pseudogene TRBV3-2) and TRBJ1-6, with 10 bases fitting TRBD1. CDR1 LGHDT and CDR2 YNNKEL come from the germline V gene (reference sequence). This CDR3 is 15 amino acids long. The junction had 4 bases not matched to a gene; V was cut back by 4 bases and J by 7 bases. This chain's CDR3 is CASSPPGQGNSPLHF. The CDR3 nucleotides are TGTGCCAGCAGCCCACCGGGACAGGGGAATTCACCCCTCCACTTT.

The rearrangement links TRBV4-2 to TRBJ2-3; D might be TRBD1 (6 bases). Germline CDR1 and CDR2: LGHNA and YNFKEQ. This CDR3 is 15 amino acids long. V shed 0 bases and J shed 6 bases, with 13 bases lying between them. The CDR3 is CASSQDLHREDTQYF. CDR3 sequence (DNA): TGTGCCAGCAGCCAAGATCTCCACAGGGAGGATACGCAGTATTTT.

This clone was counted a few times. The CDR3 is CASSPETGRNHSPLHF. CDR3 DNA sequence: TGCGCCAGCAGCCCCGAGACAGGGAGGAATCATTCACCCCTCCACTTT. The chain employs TRBV4-1 and TRBJ1-6; 7 bases agree with TRBD1. Germline loops: CDR1 MGHRA, CDR2 YSYEKL. The CDR3 extends over 16 amino acids. J gave up 8 bases and V 4 bases, and 11 bases lay outside the gene matches.

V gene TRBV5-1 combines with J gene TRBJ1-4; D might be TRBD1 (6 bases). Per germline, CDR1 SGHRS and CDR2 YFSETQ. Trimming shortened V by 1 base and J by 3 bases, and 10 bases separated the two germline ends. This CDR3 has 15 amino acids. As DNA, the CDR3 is TGCGCCAGCAGCTTGACAGGGTCAGCTAATGAAAAACTGTTTTTT. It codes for CASSLTGSANEKLFF.

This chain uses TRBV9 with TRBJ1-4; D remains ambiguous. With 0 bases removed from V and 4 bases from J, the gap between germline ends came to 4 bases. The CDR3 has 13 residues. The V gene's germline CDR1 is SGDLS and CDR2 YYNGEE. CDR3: CASSVASNEKLFF. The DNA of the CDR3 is TGTGCCAGCAGCGTAGCGAGTAATGAAAAACTGTTTTTT.